Included here is one TCR beta chain sequence, with context. Its antigen is as yet unknown. Other nucleotide sequences from this sample produce the same CDR3. This entry is derived from a study of T cell responses to AZD1222 COVID-19 vaccine. Whole-study findings and limits: Clonal diversity was possibly underestimated, and the donors were mostly white British, with more females.

Clones were sequenced by immunoSEQ multiplex PCR, and TCRdb holds only the in-frame ones, with some missing. This sample has roughly 150,000 clones, with 80% to 90% found just once. V lost 3 bases and J lost 2; bases outside the gene matches: 1. This CDR3 is 14 amino acids long. Germline CDR1 reads KGHSH; CDR2 reads LQKENI. This clonotype originated in an adult in good health. V usage is TRBV18 and J usage is TRBJ1-2, with 9 bases lining up with TRBD1. Sequences were derived from peripheral blood, sampled on day 0 of AZD1222 vaccination. The CDR3 loop reads CASSPGQGNYGYTF. The CDR3 nucleotides read TGTGCCAGCTCACCTGGACAGGGGAACTATGGCTACACCTTC.